A single sample gave rise to the 10 T cell receptor beta chains below, sequenced in a study of identical twins. TCRdb re-analysed the 5' RACE reads in MiXCR, keeping a single row per CDR3 protein. The data show hundreds of thousands of distinct CDR3 sequences, 8.5% to 9% seen once. These same records also appear under a second study, on yellow fever vaccine responses in identical twins.

The sequencing sample was made of PBMCs. These TCRs come from a woman under 30 in good health.

This clonotype was seen ten or more times. The V and J genes are TRBV20-1 and TRBJ2-7; 9 nucleotides agree with TRBD1. Germline loops: CDR1 DFQATT, CDR2 SNEGSKA (reference sequence). The CDR3 is 14 residues long. Germline trimming cut 0 bases from V and 2 bases from J; bases unmatched to any gene: 2. The CDR3, as DNA: TGCAGTGCTAGAGAAGGGACAGGGACCTACGAGCAGTACTTC. It translates to CSAREGTGTYEQYF.

This clonotype appeared a few times. The chain carries TRBV28 and TRBJ2-5; 8 bases align to TRBD2. Germline CDR1 is MDHEN and CDR2 is SYDVKM. CDR3 length: 13 amino acids. V trimming: 6 bases; J trimming: 7 bases; junction bases outside the gene matches: 7. The CDR3 sequence is CASRESGRGTQYF. The CDR3 DNA reads TGTGCCAGCAGGGAAAGCGGGAGAGGGACCCAGTACTTC.

The chain carries TRBV21-1 and TRBJ1-1. TRBV21-1 is annotated as a pseudogene. This CDR3 spans 20 amino acids. The CDR3 spells CASSKVWDSSDSQHNTEAFF. The CDR3 nucleotides read TGTGCCAGCAGCAAAGTCTGGGACTCGAGTGACTCCCAACATAACACTGAAGCTTTCTTT.

This clonotype was observed many times. The chain recombines TRBV7-9 with TRBJ2-7; D may be TRBD1 (5 bases). The CDR3 consists of 13 residues. The V gene lost 3 bases and the J gene lost 4 bases, with 10 bases spanning the gap. Germline-derived CDR1 and CDR2 are SEHNR and FQNEAQ (reference sequence). CDR3 sequence reads: CASSLGPEYEQYF. The DNA of the CDR3 is TGTGCCAGCAGCTTGGGGCCGGAATACGAGCAGTACTTC.

This clonotype appeared a few times. CDR3 nucleotides: TGTGCCATCAAACGGGGAGTAGCACAAGAGACCCAGTACTTC. As protein: CAIKRGVAQETQYF. The genes are TRBV10-3 and TRBJ2-5; possible D gene TRBD2, 5 bases. From germline, CDR1 is ENHRY and CDR2 SYGVKD. Trimming removed 7 bases from V and 2 bases from J, with 14 bases in between. The CDR3 is made up of 14 amino acids.

This chain joins TRBV6-2 or TRBV6-3 and TRBJ2-7, with D possibly TRBD2 on 5 matching bases. The V end lost 7 bases, the J end lost 3 bases, and 10 bases lay between the germline ends. CDR1 and CDR2 from the germline V gene are MNHEY and SVGEGT. This CDR3 is 12 amino acids long. CDR3 amino acids: CASNGNNYEQYF. The CDR3 DNA reads TGTGCCAGCAACGGGAATAACTACGAGCAGTACTTC.

This clonotype was counted a few times. The chain has TRBV29-1 and TRBJ2-7, with 10 bases aligning to TRBD1. This CDR3 is 17 amino acids long. J was trimmed by 4 bases and V by 4 bases; bases with no gene match: 16. Germline V CDR1 and CDR2: SQVTM, ANQGSEA. CDR3 bases: TGCAGCGTTGTTGGGCCTTCTTCCGGGACAGGGGAGTACGAGCAGTACTTC. Residues: CSVVGPSSGTGEYEQYF.

Ten or more counts support this clonotype. The CDR3 DNA reads as TGTGCCAGCCGGGGCTCTCTCTATGGCTACACCTTC. As protein: CASRGSLYGYTF. This chain links TRBV6-5 with TRBJ1-2; D perhaps matches TRBD1 (5 bases). Germline V gene lookup returns CDR1 MNHEY and CDR2 SVGAGI. V lost 8 bases and J lost 4, with 11 bases in between. The CDR3 has 12 residues.

This clonotype has a count of ten or more. This chain links TRBV12-3 or TRBV12-4 with TRBJ2-7; D uncertain. The germline V and J ends were trimmed by 5 bases and 2 bases, with 16 bases remaining between them. The CDR3 spans 15 residues. Here the CDR3 reads CASSPHAVLPYEQYF. The CDR3 region has the DNA TGTGCCAGCAGTCCCCATGCGGTTTTACCCTACGAGCAGTACTTC.

This clonotype came up a few times. The rearrangement joins TRBV15 to TRBJ2-3; D is ambiguous. Germline V gene lookup returns CDR1 LNHNV and CDR2 YYDKDF (reference sequence). The CDR3 totals 17 residues. Between the trimmed V and J ends, which lost 1 base and 4 bases, there was a span of 18 bases. CDR3 nucleotides: TGTGCCACCAGCAGAGTATACCCCCAATTAGATTCAGATACGCAGTATTTT. Residues: CATSRVYPQLDSDTQYF.